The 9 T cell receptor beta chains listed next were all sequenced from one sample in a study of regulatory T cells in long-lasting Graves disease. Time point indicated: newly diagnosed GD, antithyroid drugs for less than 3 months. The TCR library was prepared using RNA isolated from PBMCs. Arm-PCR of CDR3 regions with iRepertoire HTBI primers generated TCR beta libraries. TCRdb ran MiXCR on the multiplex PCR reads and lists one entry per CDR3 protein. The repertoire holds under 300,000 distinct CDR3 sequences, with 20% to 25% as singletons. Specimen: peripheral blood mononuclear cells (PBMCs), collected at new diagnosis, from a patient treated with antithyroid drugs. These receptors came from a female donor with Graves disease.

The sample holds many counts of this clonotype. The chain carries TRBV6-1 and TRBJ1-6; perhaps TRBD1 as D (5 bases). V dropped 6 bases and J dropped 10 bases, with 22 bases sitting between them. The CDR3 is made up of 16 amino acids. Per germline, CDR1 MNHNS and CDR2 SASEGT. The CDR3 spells CASRTPGGLLGSPLHF. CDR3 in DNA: TGTGCCAGCAGAACCCCGGGGGGGTTGCTGGGGTCACCCCTCCACTTT.

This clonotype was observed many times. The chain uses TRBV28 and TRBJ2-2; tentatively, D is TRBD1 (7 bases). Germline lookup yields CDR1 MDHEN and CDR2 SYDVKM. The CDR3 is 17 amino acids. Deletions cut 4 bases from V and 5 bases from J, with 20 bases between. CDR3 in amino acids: CASSSFVGGRGTGELFF. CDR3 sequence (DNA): TGTGCCAGCAGTTCCTTCGTCGGGGGCAGGGGGACCGGGGAGCTGTTTTTT.

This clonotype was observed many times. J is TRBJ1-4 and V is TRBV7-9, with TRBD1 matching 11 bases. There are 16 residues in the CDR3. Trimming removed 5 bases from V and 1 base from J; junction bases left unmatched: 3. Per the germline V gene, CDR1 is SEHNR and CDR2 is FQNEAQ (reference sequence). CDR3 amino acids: CASSRDRGLTNEKLFF. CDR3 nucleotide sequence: TGTGCCAGCAGCAGGGACAGGGGGTTAACTAATGAAAAACTGTTTTTT.

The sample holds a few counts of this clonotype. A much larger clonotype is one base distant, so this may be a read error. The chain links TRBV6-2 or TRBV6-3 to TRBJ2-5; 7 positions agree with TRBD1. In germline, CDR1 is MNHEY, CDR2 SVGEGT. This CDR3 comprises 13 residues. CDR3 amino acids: CVSKQGQQETQYF. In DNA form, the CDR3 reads TGTGTCAGCAAACAGGGGCAGCAAGAGACCCAGTACTTC.

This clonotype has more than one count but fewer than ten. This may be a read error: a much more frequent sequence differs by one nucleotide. The DNA of the CDR3 is TGTGCCAGCAGCCACCTAAGGACCGGGGAGCTGTTTTTT. Translated, it gives CASSHLRTGELFF. The rearrangement uses TRBV7-8 and TRBJ2-2; D remains unclear. Germline loops: CDR1 SGHVS, CDR2 FQNEAQ. Trimming shortened V by 5 bases and J by 5 bases, and 9 bases separated the two germline ends. This CDR3 has 13 amino acids.

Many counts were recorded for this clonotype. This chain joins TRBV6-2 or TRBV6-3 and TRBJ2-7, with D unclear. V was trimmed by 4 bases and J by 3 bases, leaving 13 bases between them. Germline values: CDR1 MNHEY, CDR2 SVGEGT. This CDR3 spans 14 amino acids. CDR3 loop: CASSSSTSHYEQYF. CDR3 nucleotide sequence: TGTGCCAGCAGTTCCTCGACATCTCACTACGAGCAGTACTTC.

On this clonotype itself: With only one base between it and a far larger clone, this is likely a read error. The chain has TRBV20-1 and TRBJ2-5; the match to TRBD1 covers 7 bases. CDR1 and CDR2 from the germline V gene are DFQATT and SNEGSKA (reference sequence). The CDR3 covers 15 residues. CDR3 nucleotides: TGCAGTGCTGATTACGGGACAGCGTCCTACAATGAGCAGTCCTTC. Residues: CSADYGTASYNEQSF.

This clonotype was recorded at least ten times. The CDR3: CSASGTENGHGYTF. In nucleotides, the CDR3 is TGCAGTGCTAGTGGGACAGAGAATGGACATGGCTACACCTTC. The chain combines TRBV20-1 with TRBJ1-2; 7 nucleotides align to TRBD1. Germline V gene sequence: CDR1 DFQATT, CDR2 SNEGSKA (reference sequence). The CDR3 spans 14 residues. Trimming cost V 3 bases and J 6 bases; bases outside gene matches: 10.

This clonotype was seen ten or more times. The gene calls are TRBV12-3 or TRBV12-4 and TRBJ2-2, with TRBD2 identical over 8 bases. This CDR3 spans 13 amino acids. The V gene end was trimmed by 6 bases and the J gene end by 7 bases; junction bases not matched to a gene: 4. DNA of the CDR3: TGTGCCAGCAGCCCTCGGGGGGGCGGGGAGCTGTTTTTT. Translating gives CASSPRGGGELFF.